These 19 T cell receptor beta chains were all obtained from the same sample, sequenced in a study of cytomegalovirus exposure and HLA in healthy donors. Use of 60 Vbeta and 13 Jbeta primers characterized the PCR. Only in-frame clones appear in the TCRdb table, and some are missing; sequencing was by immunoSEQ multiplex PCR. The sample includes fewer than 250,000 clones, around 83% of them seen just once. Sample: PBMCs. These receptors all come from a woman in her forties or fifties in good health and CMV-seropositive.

The DNA for the CDR3 is TGTGCCTGGAGTCTAGGAACCGCCTACGAGCAGTACTTC. It specifies CAWSLGTAYEQYF. The chain has TRBV30 and TRBJ2-7; D is unclear. CDR1 is GTSNPN and CDR2 is SVGIG in the germline V gene (reference sequence). The CDR3 runs 13 residues. The V end was cut by 2 bases, the J end by 2 bases, with 10 bases between.

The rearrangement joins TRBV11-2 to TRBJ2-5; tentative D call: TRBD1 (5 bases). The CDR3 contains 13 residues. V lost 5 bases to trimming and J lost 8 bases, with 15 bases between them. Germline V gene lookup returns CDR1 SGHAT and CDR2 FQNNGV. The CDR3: CASSPGPVQTQYF. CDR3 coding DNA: TGTGCCAGCAGCCCAGGGCCCGTGCAAACCCAGTACTTC.

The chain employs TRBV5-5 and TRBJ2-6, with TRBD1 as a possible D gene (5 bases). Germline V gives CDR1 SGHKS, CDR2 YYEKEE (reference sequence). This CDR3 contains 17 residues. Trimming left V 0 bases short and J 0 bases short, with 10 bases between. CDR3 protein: CASSLVPGPSGANVLTF. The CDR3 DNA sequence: TGTGCCAGCAGCTTGGTGCCAGGGCCCTCTGGGGCCAACGTCCTGACTTTC.

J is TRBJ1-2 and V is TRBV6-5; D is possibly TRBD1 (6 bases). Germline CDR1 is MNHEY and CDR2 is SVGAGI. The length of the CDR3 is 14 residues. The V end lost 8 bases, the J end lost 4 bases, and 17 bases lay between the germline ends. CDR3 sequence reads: CASRGAGEGYGYTF. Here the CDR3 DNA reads TGTGCCAGCCGTGGTGCAGGGGAAGGCTATGGCTACACCTTC.

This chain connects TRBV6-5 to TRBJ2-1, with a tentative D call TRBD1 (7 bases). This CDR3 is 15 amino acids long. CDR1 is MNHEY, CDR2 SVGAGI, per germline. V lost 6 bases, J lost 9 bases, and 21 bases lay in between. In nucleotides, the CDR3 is TGTGCCAGCAGCCCCCTCAGGGGGGCCCGTCTTGAGCAGTTCTTC. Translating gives CASSPLRGARLEQFF.

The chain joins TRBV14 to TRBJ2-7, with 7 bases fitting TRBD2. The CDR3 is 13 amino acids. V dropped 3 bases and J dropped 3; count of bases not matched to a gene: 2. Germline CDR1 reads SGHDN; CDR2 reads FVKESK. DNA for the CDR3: TGTGCCAGCAGCCAGGGGGGGGACTACGAGCAGTACTTC. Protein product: CASSQGGDYEQYF.

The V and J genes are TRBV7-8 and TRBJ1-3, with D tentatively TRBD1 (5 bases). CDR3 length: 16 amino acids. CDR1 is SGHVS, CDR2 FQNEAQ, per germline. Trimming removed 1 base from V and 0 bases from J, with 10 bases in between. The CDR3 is CASSLDRMVSGNTIYF. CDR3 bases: TGTGCCAGCAGCTTAGACAGGATGGTCTCTGGAAACACCATATATTTT.

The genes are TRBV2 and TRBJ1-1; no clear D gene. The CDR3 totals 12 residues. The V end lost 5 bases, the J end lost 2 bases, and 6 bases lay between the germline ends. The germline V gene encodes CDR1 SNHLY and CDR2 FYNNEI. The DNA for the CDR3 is TGTGCCAGCAGTAAGACAAACACTGAAGCTTTCTTT. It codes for CASSKTNTEAFF.

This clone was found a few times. The chain's CDR3 is CASSPGAEKLFF. CDR3 bases: TGTGCCAGCTCACCAGGGGCTGAAAAACTGTTTTTT. This chain links TRBV18 with TRBJ1-4; D might be TRBD1 (5 bases). The CDR3 is 12 residues long. From germline, CDR1 is KGHSH and CDR2 LQKENI. V lost 2 bases to trimming and J lost 7 bases, with 5 bases between them.

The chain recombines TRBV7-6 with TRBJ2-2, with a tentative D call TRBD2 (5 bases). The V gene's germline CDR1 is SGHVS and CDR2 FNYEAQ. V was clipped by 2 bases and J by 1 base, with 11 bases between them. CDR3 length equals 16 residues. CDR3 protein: CASSLRASRNTGELFF. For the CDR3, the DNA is TGTGCCAGCAGCTTAAGGGCTAGCCGGAACACCGGGGAGCTGTTTTTT.

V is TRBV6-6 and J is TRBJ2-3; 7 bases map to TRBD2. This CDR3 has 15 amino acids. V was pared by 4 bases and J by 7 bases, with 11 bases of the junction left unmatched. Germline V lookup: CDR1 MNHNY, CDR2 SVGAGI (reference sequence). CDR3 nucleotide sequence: TGTGCCAGCAGTTCCCCCACGGGAGGTCGACATACGCAGTATTTT. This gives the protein CASSSPTGGRHTQYF.

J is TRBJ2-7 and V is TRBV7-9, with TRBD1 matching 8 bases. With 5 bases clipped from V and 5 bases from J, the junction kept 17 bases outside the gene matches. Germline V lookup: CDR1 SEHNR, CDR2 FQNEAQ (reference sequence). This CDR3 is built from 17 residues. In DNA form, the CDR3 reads TGTGCCAGCAGCCGGCCGGGACAGGCCCCTGTACGGAACGAGCAGTACTTC. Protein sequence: CASSRPGQAPVRNEQYF.

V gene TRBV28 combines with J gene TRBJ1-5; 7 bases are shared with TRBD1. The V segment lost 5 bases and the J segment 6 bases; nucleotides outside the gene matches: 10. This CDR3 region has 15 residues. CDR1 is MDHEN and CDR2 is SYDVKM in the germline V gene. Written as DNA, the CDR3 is TGTGCCAGCAGTCCCCGACAGGGTCTAGGTCAGCCCCAGCATTTT. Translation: CASSPRQGLGQPQHF.

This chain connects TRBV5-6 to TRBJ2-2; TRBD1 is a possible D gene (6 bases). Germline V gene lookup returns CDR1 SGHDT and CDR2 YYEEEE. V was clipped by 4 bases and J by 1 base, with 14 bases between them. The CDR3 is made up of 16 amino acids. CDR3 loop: CASSHREFKNTGELFF. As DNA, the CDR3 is TGTGCCAGCAGCCACAGGGAATTTAAGAACACCGGGGAGCTGTTTTTT.

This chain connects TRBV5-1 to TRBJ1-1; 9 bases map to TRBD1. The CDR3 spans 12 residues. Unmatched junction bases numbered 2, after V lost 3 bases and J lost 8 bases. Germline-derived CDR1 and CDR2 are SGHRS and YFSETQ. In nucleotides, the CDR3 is TGCGCCAGCAGCTGGGGACAGGGCGAAGCTTTCTTT. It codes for CASSWGQGEAFF.

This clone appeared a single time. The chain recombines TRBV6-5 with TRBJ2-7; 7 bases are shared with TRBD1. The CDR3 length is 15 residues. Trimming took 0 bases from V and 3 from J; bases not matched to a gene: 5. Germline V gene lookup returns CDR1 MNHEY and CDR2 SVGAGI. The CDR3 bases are TGTGCCAGCAGTTACTCTCCGGGACAGAGCTACGAGCAGTACTTC. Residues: CASSYSPGQSYEQYF.

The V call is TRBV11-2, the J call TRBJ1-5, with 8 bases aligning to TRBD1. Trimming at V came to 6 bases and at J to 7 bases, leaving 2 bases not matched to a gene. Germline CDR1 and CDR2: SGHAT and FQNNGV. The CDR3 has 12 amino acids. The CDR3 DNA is TGTGCCAGCAGTGACAGGGGCCAGCCCCAGCATTTT. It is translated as CASSDRGQPQHF.

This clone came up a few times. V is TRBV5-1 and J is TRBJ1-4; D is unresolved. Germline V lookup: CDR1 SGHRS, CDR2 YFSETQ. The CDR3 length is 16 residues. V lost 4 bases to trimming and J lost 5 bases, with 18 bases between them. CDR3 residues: CASSPGLADGNEKLFF. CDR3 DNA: TGCGCCAGCAGCCCTGGACTAGCGGACGGCAATGAAAAACTGTTTTTT.

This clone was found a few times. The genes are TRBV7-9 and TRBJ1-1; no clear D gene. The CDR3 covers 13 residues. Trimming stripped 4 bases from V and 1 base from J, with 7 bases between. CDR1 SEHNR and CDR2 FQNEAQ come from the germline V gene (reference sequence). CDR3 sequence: CASSSKPNTEAFF. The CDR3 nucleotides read TGTGCCAGCAGCTCTAAACCGAACACTGAAGCTTTCTTT.